The following is a T cell receptor beta chain sequence with its context. Its cognate antigen is unknown. The germline gives CDR1 MNHEY, CDR2 SVGAGI. V lost 5 bases and J 11 bases, leaving 13 bases between the germline ends. The length of the CDR3 is 11 residues. The data stem from a study of cytomegalovirus exposure and HLA in healthy donors. General study findings and limits: Available immune exposure information covered CMV serostatus only.

The PCR used 60 Vbeta and 13 Jbeta primers. Only in-frame clones appear in the TCRdb table, and some are missing; sequencing was by immunoSEQ multiplex PCR. The sample lists 200,000 or so clones, 84% occurring once. This chain uses TRBV6-5 with TRBJ2-7, with D perhaps TRBD2 (7 bases). The TCR sequence derives from a woman between 45 and 65 years old in good health and CMV-seropositive. The sequenced sample consisted of PBMCs. The CDR3 loop is CASSRGGLEYF. CDR3 in DNA: TGTGCCAGCAGTAGGGGGGGATTGGAGTACTTC.